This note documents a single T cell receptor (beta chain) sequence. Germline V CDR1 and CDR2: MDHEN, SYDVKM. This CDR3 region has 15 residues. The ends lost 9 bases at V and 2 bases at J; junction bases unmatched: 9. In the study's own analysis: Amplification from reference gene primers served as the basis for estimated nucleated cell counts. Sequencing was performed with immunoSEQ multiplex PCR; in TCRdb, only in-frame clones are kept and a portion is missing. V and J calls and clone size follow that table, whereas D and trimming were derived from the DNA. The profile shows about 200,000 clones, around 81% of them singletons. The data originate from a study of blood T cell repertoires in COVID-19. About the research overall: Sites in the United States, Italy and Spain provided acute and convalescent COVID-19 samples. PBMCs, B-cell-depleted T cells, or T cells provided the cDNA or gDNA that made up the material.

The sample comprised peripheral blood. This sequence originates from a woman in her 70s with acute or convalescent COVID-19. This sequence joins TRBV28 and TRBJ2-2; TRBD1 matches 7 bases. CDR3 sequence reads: CASINRGSNTGELFF. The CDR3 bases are TGTGCCAGTATAAACAGGGGAAGTAACACCGGGGAGCTGTTTTTT. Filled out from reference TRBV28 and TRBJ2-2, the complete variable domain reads DVKVTQSSRYLVKRTGEKVFLECVQDMDHENMFWYRQDPGLGLRLIYFSYDVKMKEKGDIPEGYSVSREKKERFSLILESASTNQTSMYLCASINRGSNTGELFFGEGSRLTVL.